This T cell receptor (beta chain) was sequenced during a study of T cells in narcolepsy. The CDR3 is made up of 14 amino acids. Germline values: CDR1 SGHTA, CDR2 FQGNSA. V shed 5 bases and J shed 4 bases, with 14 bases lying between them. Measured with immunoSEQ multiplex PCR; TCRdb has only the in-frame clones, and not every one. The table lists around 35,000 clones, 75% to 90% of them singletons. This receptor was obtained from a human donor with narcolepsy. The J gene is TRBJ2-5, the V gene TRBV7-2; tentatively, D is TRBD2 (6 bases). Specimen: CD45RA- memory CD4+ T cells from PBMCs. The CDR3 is CASSPALAGETQYF. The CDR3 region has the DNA TGTGCCAGCAGCCCCGCACTAGCCGGAGAGACCCAGTACTTC. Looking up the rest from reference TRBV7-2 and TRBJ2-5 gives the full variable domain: GAGVSQSPSNKVTEKGKDVELRCDPISGHTALYWYRQSLGQGLEFLIYFQGNSAPDKSGLPSDRFSAERTGGSVSTLTIQRTQQEDSAVYLCASSPALAGETQYFGPGTRLLVL.